Here is one T cell receptor (beta chain) with its context. The clone's antigen remains unknown. No base quality information exists; no much larger clone differs at one position. CDR1 and CDR2 are read off the germline V gene as SGDLS and YYNGEE. From V the trimming removes 4 bases and from J it removes 1 base, while the gene matches leave 11 bases of the junction unaccounted for. Inclusive of the bounding cysteine and phenylalanine, the CDR3 is 17 residues long. The read is trimmed to its CDR3 DNA, 51 bases read in frame from base 1. One collaborating source in Seattle enrolled patients while the patients were actively infected and followed the patients over time throughout the course of disease. Collaborating institutions collected whole blood in K2EDTA tubes following their own protocols. Collaborator samples were shipped for TCRbeta analysis as frozen whole blood, isolated PBMCs, or DNA extracted from either sample type.

The sample belongs to a study of blood T cell repertoires in COVID-19 (dated by TCRdb to the early 2020s). Turning to the overall study: Collaborator samples came from the United States, Italy and Spain and covered acute and convalescent phases of COVID-19. Nearly every sample came with metadata listing a de-identified subject ID, COVID-19 status, age in years and sex. A freely available public database, intended as a resource for researchers studying the immune response to SARS-CoV-2, is where the repertoires were released. Deeply sampled blood TCRbeta repertoires from subjects exposed to, actively infected with, or recovered from COVID-19 were included in the dataset. The samples were drawn from two sources: the first 160 participants of the ongoing ImmuneRACE study, and 1,254 subjects contributed by 6 global collaborators. Where available, HLA class I and class II types were obtained from metadata supplied by the sample provider rather than from assay-based typing. The prospective study material was composed of cDNA or gDNA derived from T cells, B-cell-depleted T cells, or PBMCs.

What the authors observed across the whole study: How much clinical and demographic metadata was included differed by source and by participant, and the metadata was provided uncurated.

TCRbeta CDR3 regions were amplified from genomic DNA by means of the immunoSEQ Assay, a bias-controlled multiplex PCR. On the study's bioinformatics: The number of nucleated cells in each sample was estimated by amplification of reference gene primers within the assay. To quantify the absolute abundance of each unique TCRbeta CDR3 rearrangement, sequence reads were collapsed and filtered. For each sample, productive Simpson clonality was calculated as the square root of Simpson's diversity index over productive rearrangements. In TCRdb, the immuneACCESS table is reduced to in-frame sequences with V and J assigned. These tables do not hold every clone; where another copy was compared, an unresolved V gene accounts for under half, and the others remain unexplained. D and trimming come from the DNA, and the V and J calls and clone size come from that table. In this sample the table shows 200,000 to 300,000 clones, about 84% of which occur a single time. Of the sample, 5% to 7% falls within the top ten clones.

Sample: peripheral blood. This receptor chain uses TRBV9 and TRBJ2-3, with 8 junctional bases fitting TRBD2. The source is a woman aged 80 or over with COVID-19, enrolled during active disease. The DNA sequence follows: TGTGCCAGCAGCCCTTCCCGAGCGGGGGCCCGCACAGATACGCAGTATTTT. Its translation is CASSPSRAGARTDTQYF.